These T cell receptor beta chains were read from a single sample in a study of cytomegalovirus exposure and HLA in healthy donors. Generated by immunoSEQ multiplex PCR, the TCRdb table keeps only in-frame clones and is missing some. The sample lists over 130,000 clones; roughly 88% were seen once. Input material: PBMCs. The receptor source for this set is a woman aged 40 to 50 in good health and CMV-seronegative. CDR3s include the opening cysteine and the closing phenylalanine or tryptophan. D genes are given only for firm matches. The size of a clone is reported for some rows only, either as once, few or many, or as a class for expanded clones.

D: TRBD2
size: once
V: TRBV7-9
J: TRBJ2-3
CDR3: CASSFASGRASDTQYF
DNA: TGTGCCAGCAGTTTCGCTAGCGGGAGGGCCTCAGATACGCAGTATTTT

D: TRBD2
size: -
V: TRBV9
J: TRBJ2-5
CDR3: CASSGGGTSGKETQYF
DNA: TGTGCCAGCAGCGGGGGGGGGACTAGCGGTAAAGAGACCCAGTACTTC

D: -
size: -
V: TRBV7-6
J: TRBJ2-7
CDR3: CASSLAPDSTYEQYF
DNA: TGTGCCAGCAGCTTAGCCCCGGACAGCACCTACGAGCAGTACTTC

D: TRBD1
size: -
V: TRBV2
J: TRBJ1-6
CDR3: CASSEALRQGYNSPLHF
DNA: TGTGCCAGCAGTGAAGCTCTACGACAGGGGTATAATTCACCCCTCCACTTT

D: TRBD2
size: -
V: TRBV7-8
J: TRBJ2-2
CDR3: CASSVPLSGGRAGDTGELFF
DNA: TGTGCCAGCAGCGTGCCATTGAGTGGCGGGAGGGCCGGGGACACCGGGGAGCTGTTTTTT

D: -
size: -
V: TRBV5-1
J: TRBJ1-4
CDR3: CASSLGGGDLEKLFF
DNA: TGCGCCAGCAGCTTGGGTGGCGGGGATTTAGAAAAACTGTTTTTT

D: -
size: -
V: TRBV28
J: TRBJ2-7
CDR3: CASTTDSYEQYF
DNA: TGTGCCAGTACGACTGATTCCTACGAGCAGTACTTC

D: TRBD2
size: once
V: TRBV30
J: TRBJ2-3
CDR3: CAWDIAGGSTDTQYF
DNA: TGTGCCTGGGATATAGCGGGAGGGAGCACAGATACGCAGTATTTT

D: -
size: -
V: TRBV7-9
J: TRBJ1-1
CDR3: CSSSPEVYTEAFF
DNA: TGTTCCAGCAGCCCTGAGGTTTACACTGAAGCTTTCTTT

D: TRBD2
size: -
V: TRBV7-2
J: TRBJ2-5
CDR3: CASSLASGSSETQYF
DNA: TGTGCCAGCAGCTTAGCTAGCGGGAGCTCGGAGACCCAGTACTTC

D: -
size: -
V: TRBV5-1
J: TRBJ2-5
CDR3: CASSLGPALEETQYF
DNA: TGCGCCAGCAGCTTGGGTCCGGCATTGGAGGAGACCCAGTACTTC

D: -
size: -
V: TRBV30
J: TRBJ1-1
CDR3: CAWSVAGGSTEAFF
DNA: TGTGCCTGGAGTGTTGCGGGGGGGAGTACTGAAGCTTTCTTT

D: -
size: -
V: TRBV19
J: TRBJ1-3
CDR3: CASSRQPPISGNTIYF
DNA: TGTGCCAGTAGTCGACAGCCTCCCATCTCTGGAAACACCATATATTTT

D: -
size: -
V: TRBV11-3
J: TRBJ2-5
CDR3: CASSLDPSLQETQYF
DNA: TGTGCCAGCAGCTTAGATCCCTCCCTCCAAGAGACCCAGTACTTC

D: -
size: -
V: TRBV5-1
J: TRBJ2-5
CDR3: CASSLSGIGETQYF
DNA: TGCGCCAGCAGCTTGTCAGGTATTGGAGAGACCCAGTACTTC

D: TRBD1
size: -
V: TRBV7-9
J: TRBJ2-7
CDR3: CSSNVISGGEQYF
DNA: TGTTCCAGCAACGTAATTTCAGGGGGCGAGCAGTACTTC

D: -
size: -
V: TRBV20-1
J: TRBJ1-1
CDR3: CSASGVTEAFF
DNA: TGCAGTGCCTCGGGAGTTACTGAAGCTTTCTTT

D: TRBD1
size: -
V: TRBV2
J: TRBJ1-5
CDR3: CASSIQGAGARDQPQHF
DNA: TGTGCCAGCAGTATACAGGGGGCGGGAGCCAGGGATCAGCCCCAGCATTTT

D: TRBD2
size: -
V: TRBV7-9
J: TRBJ2-7
CDR3: CASSSRAGEPQEQYF
DNA: TGTGCCAGCAGCTCCAGAGCGGGAGAGCCGCAAGAGCAGTACTTC

D: TRBD2
size: -
V: TRBV5-1
J: TRBJ2-7
CDR3: CASSWGGEQYF
DNA: TGCGCCAGCAGCTGGGGGGGGGAGCAGTACTTC

D: TRBD2
size: -
V: TRBV10-3
J: TRBJ2-1
CDR3: CAITRDSGSNEQFF
DNA: TGTGCCATCACGCGCGATAGCGGGAGTAATGAGCAGTTCTTC

D: -
size: -
V: TRBV6-1
J: TRBJ1-2
CDR3: CASTQGSPQGGYTF
DNA: TGTGCCAGCACCCAGGGCAGCCCCCAGGGGGGCTACACCTTC

D: -
size: -
V: TRBV6-1
J: TRBJ1-1
CDR3: CASSEIDRYTEAFF
DNA: TGTGCCAGCAGCGAAATTGACAGATACACTGAAGCTTTCTTT

D: -
size: -
V: TRBV30
J: TRBJ2-7
CDR3: CAWIRRGGAYEQYF
DNA: TGTGCCTGGATCCGTCGAGGGGGGGCCTACGAGCAGTACTTC

D: -
size: -
V: TRBV4-3
J: TRBJ2-3
CDR3: CASSQVSGPGGTDTQYF
DNA: TGCGCCAGCAGCCAAGTATCAGGGCCTGGAGGCACAGATACGCAGTATTTT

D: -
size: once
V: TRBV5-4
J: TRBJ2-5
CDR3: CASSLGGGTETQYF
DNA: TGTGCCAGCAGCTTGGGTGGGGGGACGGAGACCCAGTACTTC

D: -
size: -
V: TRBV5-1
J: TRBJ1-4
CDR3: CASTQGSANEKLFF
DNA: TGCGCCAGCACCCAGGGAAGTGCTAATGAAAAACTGTTTTTT

D: -
size: -
V: TRBV6-5
J: TRBJ1-5
CDR3: CASSYVGGEGQPQHF
DNA: TGTGCCAGCAGTTATGTCGGCGGAGAGGGTCAGCCCCAGCATTTT

D: -
size: few
V: TRBV25-1
J: TRBJ2-5
CDR3: CASSDHPGKPGQETQYF
DNA: TGTGCCAGCAGTGATCACCCAGGGAAACCTGGACAAGAGACCCAGTACTTC

D: -
size: few
V: TRBV11-2
J: TRBJ2-1
CDR3: CASSTENLKNEQFF
DNA: TGTGCCAGCTCTACCGAAAATCTAAAAAATGAGCAGTTCTTC

D: -
size: -
V: TRBV28
J: TRBJ2-1
CDR3: CASSSFGGGPYNEQFF
DNA: TGTGCCAGCAGTTCCTTTGGGGGGGGCCCCTACAATGAGCAGTTCTTC

D: TRBD2
size: few
V: TRBV6-5
J: TRBJ2-5
CDR3: CASSSSGVEGETQYF
DNA: TGTGCCAGCAGTAGTAGCGGGGTCGAGGGAGAGACCCAGTACTTC

D: -
size: -
V: TRBV30
J: TRBJ2-3
CDR3: CAWSRDTDTQYF
DNA: TGTGCCTGGTCCAGGGACACAGATACGCAGTATTTT

D: -
size: once
V: TRBV18
J: TRBJ1-1
CDR3: CASSPQGMGTEAFF
DNA: TGTGCCAGCTCACCACAGGGGATGGGAACTGAAGCTTTCTTT

D: TRBD2
size: -
V: TRBV30
J: TRBJ2-7
CDR3: CAWSLAGGEQYF
DNA: TGTGCCTGGAGCCTAGCGGGAGGCGAGCAGTACTTC

D: -
size: -
V: TRBV5-1
J: TRBJ2-1
CDR3: CASSLFDRYNEQFF
DNA: TGCGCCAGCAGCTTATTCGACAGATACAATGAGCAGTTCTTC

D: -
size: -
V: TRBV6-5
J: TRBJ2-1
CDR3: CASRRPDSFNEQFF
DNA: TGTGCCAGCAGACGACCGGACAGTTTCAATGAGCAGTTCTTC

D: -
size: -
V: TRBV27
J: TRBJ2-7
CDR3: CASSSTGEVYYEQYF
DNA: TGTGCCAGCAGTTCTACGGGGGAGGTTTACTACGAGCAGTACTTC

D: -
size: -
V: TRBV2
J: TRBJ2-7
CDR3: CASARISYEQYF
DNA: TGTGCCAGTGCTAGAATCTCCTACGAGCAGTACTTC

D: -
size: -
V: TRBV30
J: TRBJ1-2
CDR3: CAWSAYYYGYTF
DNA: TGTGCCTGGAGTGCGTATTACTATGGCTACACCTTC

D: -
size: -
V: TRBV11-3
J: TRBJ2-5
CDR3: CASSLRSGRETQYF
DNA: TGTGCCAGCAGCTTACGTAGCGGCAGAGAGACCCAGTACTTC

D: -
size: once
V: TRBV5-1
J: TRBJ1-6
CDR3: CASSLDGQKGSPLHF
DNA: TGCGCCAGCAGCTTGGATGGACAGAAGGGTTCACCCCTCCACTTT

D: -
size: -
V: TRBV5-1
J: TRBJ1-1
CDR3: CASHSHQNTEAFF
DNA: TGCGCCAGCCACAGCCATCAGAACACTGAAGCTTTCTTT

D: -
size: -
V: TRBV7-6
J: TRBJ2-2
CDR3: CASSLFLSAAGELFF
DNA: TGTGCCAGCAGCTTATTCCTAAGCGCGGCCGGGGAGCTGTTTTTT

D: TRBD1
size: -
V: TRBV27
J: TRBJ1-1
CDR3: CASSLETGGTEAFF
DNA: TGTGCCAGCAGTTTAGAGACAGGGGGTACTGAAGCTTTCTTT

D: -
size: once
V: TRBV25-1
J: TRBJ2-7
CDR3: CASSDIAVHGEQYF
DNA: TGTGCCAGCAGTGATATAGCTGTGCATGGAGAGCAGTACTTC

D: TRBD2
size: -
V: TRBV4-1
J: TRBJ2-7
CDR3: CASSPYREGRYEQYF
DNA: TGCGCCAGCAGCCCCTACCGGGAGGGGCGCTACGAGCAGTACTTC

D: -
size: -
V: TRBV28
J: TRBJ2-7
CDR3: CASSLPGLQAIYEQYF
DNA: TGTGCCAGCAGTTTACCGGGACTTCAGGCTATCTACGAGCAGTACTTC

D: -
size: -
V: TRBV4-1
J: TRBJ2-7
CDR3: CASSQVGSSTEQYF
DNA: TGCGCCAGCAGCCAAGTAGGCTCTAGCACCGAGCAGTACTTC

D: -
size: -
V: TRBV30
J: TRBJ2-5
CDR3: CAWTLGGETQYF
DNA: TGTGCCTGGACCCTCGGAGGAGAGACCCAGTACTTC

D: TRBD2
size: -
V: TRBV10-3
J: TRBJ2-7
CDR3: CAISGSRGGRPYEQYF
DNA: TGTGCCATCAGTGGCTCCCGCGGGGGTCGCCCCTACGAGCAGTACTTC

D: TRBD1
size: -
V: TRBV10-3
J: TRBJ2-2
CDR3: CAMSGQGGTGELFF
DNA: TGTGCCATGTCCGGACAGGGCGGAACCGGGGAGCTGTTTTTT

D: -
size: -
V: TRBV19
J: TRBJ2-7
CDR3: CASKRVMLSSEQYF
DNA: TGTGCCAGTAAACGAGTTATGCTTTCGTCCGAGCAGTACTTC

D: TRBD2
size: -
V: TRBV5-4
J: TRBJ2-1
CDR3: CATSSGRALAYNEQFF
DNA: TGTGCCACCAGTAGCGGGAGGGCTCTCGCCTACAATGAGCAGTTCTTC

D: TRBD2
size: -
V: TRBV28
J: TRBJ2-7
CDR3: CASSLSGTSNYEQYF
DNA: TGTGCCAGCAGTTTATCGGGGACTAGTAACTACGAGCAGTACTTC